Here is one T cell receptor (beta chain) with its context. This specimen comes from a study of monozygotic twins with inflammatory bowel disease. Researchers used template switching to add UMIs featuring a 6-nucleotide sample barcode. TCRdb reanalyzed the 5' RACE reads and collapses them to one entry per CDR3 protein, without DNA. With 350,000 to 550,000 distinct CDR3 sequences in the sample, the ten largest clones hold roughly 2.3%. The CDR3 is 16 residues long. Germline-derived CDR1 and CDR2 are MGHRA and YSYEKL. Per donor there was one draw, yielding a blood sample of around 2.3 ml. The clonotype was recovered from a human donor with ulcerative colitis or Crohn's disease, or a healthy co-twin of an affected twin (not recorded which). The chain employs TRBV4-1 and TRBJ2-1; absent DNA, TCRdb's TRBD1 call cannot be checked. Sequenced: blood. This CDR3 reads CASSQVGRGGWNEQFF.